Each of the 30 T cell receptor beta chains below was sequenced from the same sample in a study of T cells in Graves' hyperthyroidism and ophthalmopathy. What was amplified from RNA transcripts were TCR beta CDR3 regions. Carried out on the TCR CDR3, a first-round RT-PCR used the HTBI primer set. One entry per CDR3 protein, called by TCRdb with MiXCR from the multiplex PCR reads. The sample shows hundreds of thousands of distinct CDR3 sequences, approximately 14% of them seen only once. Sample: blood. Receptors were obtained from a young woman with Graves' hyperthyroidism.

This chain joins TRBV11-2 and TRBJ1-2; D is undetermined. The CDR3 has 11 amino acids. Germline CDR1 SGHAT, CDR2 FQNNGV. Trimming took off 6 bases at V and 4 bases at J, with 6 bases between the two ends. The CDR3: CASREVYGYTF. CDR3 in DNA: TGTGCCAGCAGAGAGGTCTATGGCTACACCTTC. Full variable domain (rest looked up from reference TRBV11-2 and TRBJ1-2): EAGVAQSPRYKIIEKRQSVAFWCNPISGHATLYWYQQILGQGPKLLIQFQNNGVVDDSQLPKDRFSAERLKGVDSTLKIQPAKLEDSAVYLCASREVYGYTFGSGTRLTVV.

The chain links TRBV7-9 to TRBJ2-1; weak D call: TRBD2 (5 bases). Deletions cut 5 bases from V and 0 bases from J, with 11 bases between. The CDR3 has 15 residues. The germline V gene encodes CDR1 SEHNR and CDR2 FQNEAQ (reference sequence). Here the CDR3 reads CASSPAGDSYNEQFF. In DNA form, the CDR3 reads TGTGCCAGCAGCCCCGCGGGTGACTCCTACAATGAGCAGTTCTTC.

The V gene is TRBV28, the J gene TRBJ2-4, with 12 positions matching TRBD2. Germline-derived CDR1 and CDR2 are MDHEN and SYDVKM. CDR3 size: 16 residues. V was pared by 8 bases and J by 0 bases, with 5 bases of the junction left unmatched. The chain's CDR3 is CASGGLAGIAKNIQYF. For the CDR3, the DNA is TGTGCCAGCGGAGGACTAGCGGGAATAGCCAAAAACATTCAGTACTTC.

This clonotype was seen ten or more times. The chain joins TRBV27 to TRBJ2-7; tentative D call: TRBD1 (5 bases). Germline V gene sequence: CDR1 MNHEY, CDR2 SMNVEV (reference sequence). Trimming stripped 5 bases from V and 3 bases from J, with 11 bases between. This CDR3 comprises 13 residues. The CDR3 is CASSLQQDYEQYF. CDR3 DNA: TGTGCCAGCAGTCTCCAACAGGACTACGAGCAGTACTTC.

This clonotype was seen repeatedly, ten times or more. The V gene is TRBV2, the J gene TRBJ2-7, with D perhaps TRBD2 (6 bases). The CDR3 is 15 residues long. Deletions cut 1 base from V and 0 bases from J, with 10 bases between. The germline CDR1 and CDR2 sequences are SNHLY and FYNNEI. The CDR3 sequence is CASSEGRGNSYEQYF. The CDR3, as DNA: TGTGCCAGCAGTGAAGGGCGCGGGAACTCCTACGAGCAGTACTTC.

The chain has TRBV6-1 and TRBJ2-1; D not resolved. The J call is uncertain, as TRBJ2-7 better fits the DNA end. The CDR3 runs to 14 residues. Germline V gene lookup returns CDR1 MNHNS and CDR2 SASEGT. The chain's CDR3 is CASSEGWTYNEQYF. The CDR3, as DNA: TGTGCCAGCAGTGAAGGTTGGACCTACAATGAGCAGTACTTC.

The chain is built from TRBV20-1 and TRBJ2-1; D unresolved. CDR3 length: 10 residues. The V gene lost 7 bases and the J gene lost 7 bases, with 8 bases spanning the gap. The germline CDR1 and CDR2 sequences are DFQATT and SNEGSKA (reference sequence). The CDR3 DNA is TGCAGTGGACTCGCTAATGAGCAGTTCTTC. This translates into CSGLANEQFF.

To note about this clonotype: A much more abundant neighbour one base away suggests this may be a read error. This rearrangement joins TRBV14 to TRBJ2-1; 7 bases are a match to TRBD1. Per the germline V gene, CDR1 is SGHDN and CDR2 is FVKESK. The CDR3 extends over 13 amino acids. J gave up 10 bases and V 0 bases, and 3 bases lay outside the gene matches. The CDR3 bases are TGTGCCAGCAGCCAAGATCTGGGACAGGAGCAGTTCTTC. It codes for CASSQDLGQEQFF.

Many counts were recorded for this clonotype. The rearrangement links TRBV20-1 to TRBJ2-7, with 9 bases that match TRBD2. V lost 6 bases to trimming and J lost 5 bases; unmatched junction nucleotides: 8. The CDR3 totals 13 residues. Germline loops: CDR1 DFQATT, CDR2 SNEGSKA (reference sequence). CDR3 DNA: TGCAGTGCCCTCTCCCTAGCGGGAAACGAGCAGTACTTC. Translation gives CSALSLAGNEQYF.

The V and J genes are TRBV28 and TRBJ1-5; TRBD1 matches at 8 bases. The CDR3 spans 18 residues. V trimming: 1 base; J trimming: 4 bases; junction bases outside the gene matches: 12. Germline V gene sequence: CDR1 MDHEN, CDR2 SYDVKM. In nucleotides, the CDR3 is TGTGCCAGCAGTTTATATCTACCCAGGGGGCGATGGAATCAGCCCCAGCATTTT. This encodes CASSLYLPRGRWNQPQHF.

This clonotype came up many times. The rearrangement joins TRBV3-1 to TRBJ1-6; a possible D gene is TRBD1 (5 bases). Germline lookup yields CDR1 LGHDT and CDR2 YNNKEL (reference sequence). CDR3 length equals 17 residues. Trimming left V 0 bases short and J 4 bases short, with 13 bases between. This chain's CDR3 is CASSQDGRDLYNSPLHF. CDR3 DNA: TGTGCCAGCAGCCAAGACGGACGGGACCTTTATAATTCACCCCTCCACTTT.

This clonotype came up a few times. The V call is TRBV6-2 or TRBV6-3, the J call TRBJ2-1; maybe TRBD2 (6 bases). V was shortened by 6 bases and J by 4 bases, with 10 bases between the two germline ends. The CDR3 consists of 13 residues. Germline V gene lookup returns CDR1 MNHEY and CDR2 SVGEGT. The CDR3 region has the DNA TGTGCCAGCAGGTCCCTAGCGTACAATGAGCAGTTCTTC. Its protein is CASRSLAYNEQFF.

This clonotype was counted a few times. This rearrangement joins TRBV4-1 to TRBJ1-1, with a tentative D call TRBD1 (6 bases). CDR1 and CDR2 from the germline V gene are MGHRA and YSYEKL. The germline V and J ends were trimmed by 1 base and 0 bases, with 15 bases remaining between them. The CDR3 is made up of 17 amino acids. The DNA for the CDR3 is TGCGCCAGCAGCCAAGTGGGGCAGGGGCCTATGAACACTGAAGCTTTCTTT. Encoded protein: CASSQVGQGPMNTEAFF.

The sample holds many counts of this clonotype. CDR3 DNA: TGTGCCAGCAGCTATACTCCAGCGGGAGGAGGAACAGATACGCAGTATTTT. Protein: CASSYTPAGGGTDTQYF. The V gene is TRBV7-2, the J gene TRBJ2-3; 9 bases are a match to TRBD2. CDR1 and CDR2 (germline): SGHTA, FQGNSA. This CDR3 is built from 17 residues. V lost 4 bases, J lost 3 bases, and 11 bases stayed unmatched.

This clonotype was seen repeatedly, ten times or more. CDR3 amino acids: CASSLDQGSRNQPQHF. In DNA form, the CDR3 reads TGTGCCAGCAGCTTAGACCAGGGGAGTCGCAATCAGCCCCAGCATTTT. This chain links TRBV11-1 with TRBJ1-5; D is possibly TRBD1 (6 bases). This CDR3 has 16 residues. Trimming removed 1 base at V and 2 bases at J, with 12 bases between. Germline-derived CDR1 and CDR2 are SGHAT and FQDESV (reference sequence).

V gene TRBV20-1 combines with J gene TRBJ1-1, with TRBD1 as a possible D gene (5 bases). The CDR3 consists of 12 residues. The V end lost 5 bases, the J end lost 4 bases, and 11 bases lay between the germline ends. Germline CDR1 DFQATT, CDR2 SNEGSKA (reference sequence). This CDR3 is CSALQGSTEAFF. The CDR3 nucleotides are TGCAGTGCTCTCCAGGGTAGCACTGAAGCTTTCTTT.

The gene calls are TRBV14 and TRBJ2-3, with 11 bases aligning to TRBD2. The junction had 9 bases not matched to a gene; V was cut back by 5 bases and J by 5 bases. This CDR3 is 16 amino acids long. Germline CDR1 is SGHDN and CDR2 is FVKESK. The DNA of the CDR3 is TGTGCCAGCAGCTCCGTTAGCGGGAGGGCCGAAGATACGCAGTATTTT. It yields the protein CASSSVSGRAEDTQYF.

The chain has TRBV5-1 and TRBJ1-6; D may be TRBD1 (6 bases). The V end lost 0 bases, the J end lost 8 bases, and 9 bases lay between the germline ends. The CDR3 has 14 residues. Germline V gives CDR1 SGHRS, CDR2 YFSETQ. This chain's CDR3 is CASSLAQGYSPLHF. CDR3 sequence (DNA): TGCGCCAGCAGCTTGGCTCAGGGGTATTCACCCCTCCACTTT.

In its sample, this clonotype was seen many times. This sequence joins TRBV9 and TRBJ2-7, with D perhaps being TRBD1 or TRBD2 (6 bases each). Germline CDR1 and CDR2: SGDLS and YYNGEE. The CDR3 consists of 15 residues. The germline V and J ends were trimmed by 0 bases and 2 bases, with 12 bases remaining between them. This CDR3 reads CASSVGGAATYEQYF. The CDR3 DNA sequence: TGTGCCAGCAGCGTAGGGGGGGCAGCAACCTACGAGCAGTACTTC.

J is TRBJ2-7 and V is TRBV11-2; D may correspond to TRBD1 or TRBD2 (6 bases each). The CDR3 sequence is 16 residues long. Trimming took 5 bases from V and 4 from J, leaving 21 bases between them. From germline, CDR1 is SGHAT and CDR2 FQNNGV. CDR3 bases: TGTGCCAGCAGCCAACCTCCGGGGGCGGGCCAGTACGAGCAGTACTTC. This translates into CASSQPPGAGQYEQYF. Variable domain in full (rest from reference TRBV11-2 and TRBJ2-7): EAGVAQSPRYKIIEKRQSVAFWCNPISGHATLYWYQQILGQGPKLLIQFQNNGVVDDSQLPKDRFSAERLKGVDSTLKIQPAKLEDSAVYLCASSQPPGAGQYEQYFGPGTRLTVT.

This clonotype has a handful of counts. An end of the junction does not agree with germline; a read error may underlie this. The CDR3 DNA sequence: TGCAGCGTTGATATGGGAAACTCTGGCTACACCTTC. It encodes CSVDMGNSGYTF. The J gene is TRBJ1-2, the V gene TRBV29-1; D uncertain. The germline CDR1 and CDR2 sequences are SQVTM and ANQGSEA. This CDR3 has 12 residues.

Many counts were recorded for this clonotype. The rearrangement links TRBV11-2 to TRBJ1-1; D is unresolved. V gave up 1 base and J gave up 4 bases, with 16 bases separating them. The CDR3 has 16 amino acids. Germline V CDR1 and CDR2: SGHAT, FQNNGV. CDR3 in amino acids: CASSLGFVGRSTEAFF. CDR3 DNA sequence: TGTGCCAGCAGCTTAGGTTTCGTGGGTAGGAGCACTGAAGCTTTCTTT.

This clonotype has only a few counts. The CDR3 sequence is CASSPKVGYEQYF. For the CDR3, the DNA is TGCGCCAGCAGCCCGAAAGTGGGGTACGAGCAGTACTTC. The V call is TRBV4-1, the J call TRBJ2-7; D remains ambiguous. The CDR3 totals 13 residues. The germline CDR1 and CDR2 sequences are MGHRA and YSYEKL. Trimming cost V 4 bases and J 4 bases, with 11 bases left between them.

As concerns this clonotype: A much more abundant neighbour one base away suggests this may be a read error. The V gene is TRBV5-8, the J gene TRBJ2-7; 10 bases are shared with TRBD2. CDR1 and CDR2 (germline): SGHTS, YDEGEE. The CDR3 loop spans 14 amino acids. The V and J ends lost 4 bases and 3 bases, in that order; junction bases with no gene match: 4. CDR3 amino acids: CASSAGLASYEQYF. The CDR3 bases are TGTGCCAGCAGCGCGGGACTAGCGAGCTACGAGCAGTACTTC.

The chain has TRBV12-3 or TRBV12-4 and TRBJ1-1, with 7 bases lining up with TRBD1. The length of the CDR3 is 16 residues. V shed 6 bases and J 5 bases; nucleotides not matched to a gene: 15. The CDR3 bases are TGTGCCAGCAGCCCAAAAACAGGGGAGTGGAGGACTGAAGCTTTCTTT. Amino acids: CASSPKTGEWRTEAFF.

This clonotype was found a few times. This chain links TRBV6-5 with TRBJ1-5; no definite D call. Between the trimmed V and J ends, which lost 0 bases and 10 bases, there was a span of 16 bases. The CDR3 length is 15 residues. In germline, CDR1 is MNHEY, CDR2 SVGAGI. This CDR3 is CASSYSPSDVGPQHF. In DNA, the CDR3 is TGTGCCAGCAGTTACTCTCCCTCGGACGTAGGACCCCAGCATTTT.

The chain uses TRBV30 and TRBJ1-3; a possible D gene is TRBD1 (5 bases). Germline V gives CDR1 GTSNPN, CDR2 SVGIG (reference sequence). Trimming removed 6 bases from V and 4 bases from J, with 13 bases in between. The CDR3 is 13 residues long. The CDR3 spells CACGRAGGNTIYF. Written as DNA, the CDR3 is TGTGCCTGCGGCAGGGCGGGAGGAAACACCATATATTTT.

The chain joins TRBV5-6 to TRBJ1-1; weak D call: TRBD1 (5 bases). V lost 4 bases and J 4 bases, leaving 14 bases between the germline ends. Germline V gene sequence: CDR1 SGHDT, CDR2 YYEEEE. CDR3 length: 14 residues. The CDR3 here is CASSARGAGTEAFF. In DNA form, the CDR3 reads TGTGCCAGCAGCGCGAGAGGGGCAGGCACTGAAGCTTTCTTT.

This clonotype was recorded many times. The genes are TRBV20-1 and TRBJ2-5, with D perhaps TRBD1 (6 bases). The CDR3 has 15 amino acids. V gave up 0 bases and J gave up 5 bases, with 16 bases separating them. Germline CDR1 DFQATT, CDR2 SNEGSKA (reference sequence). The DNA of the CDR3 is TGCAGTGCTAGAGATTGGAACAGGGTTGAGGAGACCCAGTACTTC. As protein: CSARDWNRVEETQYF.

This clonotype was detected many times. The chain joins TRBV20-1 to TRBJ2-7; tentative D call: TRBD2 (5 bases). This CDR3 is 11 amino acids long. V lost 4 bases, J lost 6 bases, and 10 bases lay in between. Germline V gives CDR1 DFQATT, CDR2 SNEGSKA (reference sequence). The CDR3, as DNA: TGCAGTGCTAAACGGGGTAGCGAGCAGTACTTC. Amino acids: CSAKRGSEQYF.